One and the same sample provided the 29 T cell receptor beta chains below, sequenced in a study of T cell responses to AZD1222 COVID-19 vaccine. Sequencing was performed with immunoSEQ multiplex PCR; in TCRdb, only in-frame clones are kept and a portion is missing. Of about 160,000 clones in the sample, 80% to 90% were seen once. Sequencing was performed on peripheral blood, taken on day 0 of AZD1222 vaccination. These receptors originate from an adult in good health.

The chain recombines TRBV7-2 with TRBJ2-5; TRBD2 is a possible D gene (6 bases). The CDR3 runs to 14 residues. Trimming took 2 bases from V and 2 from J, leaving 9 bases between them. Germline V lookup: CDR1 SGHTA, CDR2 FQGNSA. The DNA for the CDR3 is TGTGCCAGCAGCTTACCAGGGACTCAAGAGACCCAGTACTTC. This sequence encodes CASSLPGTQETQYF. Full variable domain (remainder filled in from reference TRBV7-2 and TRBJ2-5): GAGVSQSPSNKVTEKGKDVELRCDPISGHTALYWYRQSLGQGLEFLIYFQGNSAPDKSGLPSDRFSAERTGGSVSTLTIQRTQQEDSAVYLCASSLPGTQETQYFGPGTRLLVL.

CDR3 in DNA: TGTGCCAGCAAGAGAAGCGGCTCCTACAATGAGCAGTTCTTC. Its translation: CASKRSGSYNEQFF. The gene calls are TRBV7-2 and TRBJ2-1, with a tentative D call TRBD2 (5 bases). CDR1 is SGHTA, CDR2 FQGNSA, per germline. V lost 7 bases and J lost 0, with 10 bases in between. The CDR3 totals 14 residues.

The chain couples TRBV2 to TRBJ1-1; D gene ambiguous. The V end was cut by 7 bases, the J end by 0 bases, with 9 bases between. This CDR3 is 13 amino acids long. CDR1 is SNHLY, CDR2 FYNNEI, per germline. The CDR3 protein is CASKTIMNTEAFF. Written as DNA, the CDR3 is TGTGCCAGCAAAACGATCATGAACACTGAAGCTTTCTTT.

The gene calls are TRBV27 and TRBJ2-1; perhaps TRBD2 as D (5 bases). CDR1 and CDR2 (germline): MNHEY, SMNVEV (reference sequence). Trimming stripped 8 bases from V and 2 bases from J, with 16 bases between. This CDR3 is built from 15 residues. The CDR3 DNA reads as TGTGCCAGCCGTCGCTGGGCGGGCCCCTACAATGAGCAGTTCTTC. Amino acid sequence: CASRRWAGPYNEQFF.

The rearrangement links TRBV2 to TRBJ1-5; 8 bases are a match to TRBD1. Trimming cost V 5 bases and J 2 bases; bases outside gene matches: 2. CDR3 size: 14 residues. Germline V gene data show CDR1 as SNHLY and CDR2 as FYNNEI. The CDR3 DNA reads TGTGCCAGCAGTCTGACAGGGGGCAATCAGCCCCAGCATTTT. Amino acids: CASSLTGGNQPQHF.

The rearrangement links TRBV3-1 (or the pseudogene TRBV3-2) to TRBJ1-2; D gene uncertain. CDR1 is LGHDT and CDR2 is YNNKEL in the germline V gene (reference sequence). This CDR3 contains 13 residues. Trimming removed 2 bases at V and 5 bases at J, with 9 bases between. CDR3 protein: CASSQIYGYGYTF. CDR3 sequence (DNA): TGTGCCAGCAGCCAAATCTACGGGTATGGCTACACCTTC.

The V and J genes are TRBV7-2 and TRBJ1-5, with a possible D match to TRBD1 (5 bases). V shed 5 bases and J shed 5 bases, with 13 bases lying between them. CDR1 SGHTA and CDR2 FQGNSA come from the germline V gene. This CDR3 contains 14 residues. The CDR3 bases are TGTGCCAGCAGCCATGGAGGGGAATATCAGCCCCAGCATTTT. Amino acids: CASSHGGEYQPQHF.

The CDR3 DNA is TGTGCCAGCAGTTTAGGATTCAGGGGGCCCGGCACTGAAGCTTTCTTT. Its translation is CASSLGFRGPGTEAFF. The chain couples TRBV6-2 or TRBV6-3 to TRBJ1-1; 8 nucleotides line up with TRBD1. The length of the CDR3 is 16 residues. Trimming cost V 4 bases and J 4 bases; bases outside gene matches: 11. Germline CDR1 and CDR2: MNHEY and SVGEGT.

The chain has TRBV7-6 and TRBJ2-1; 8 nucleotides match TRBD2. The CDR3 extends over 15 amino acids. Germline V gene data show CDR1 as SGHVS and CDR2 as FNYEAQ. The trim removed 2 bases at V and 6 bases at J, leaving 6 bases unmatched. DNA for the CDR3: TGTGCCAGCAGCTTATCTGGACTAGCATCCAATGAGCAGTTCTTC. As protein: CASSLSGLASNEQFF.

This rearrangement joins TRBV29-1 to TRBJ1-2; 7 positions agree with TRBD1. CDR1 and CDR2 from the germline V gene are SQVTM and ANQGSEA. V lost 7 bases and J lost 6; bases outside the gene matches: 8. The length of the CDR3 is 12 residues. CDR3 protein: CSALDREHGYTF. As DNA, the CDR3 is TGCAGCGCCTTAGACAGGGAGCATGGCTACACCTTC.

CDR3 DNA: TGTGCCATCAGCAGACAGGTAGGCACTGAAGCTTTCTTT. Translated: CAISRQVGTEAFF. This chain uses TRBV10-3 with TRBJ1-1; D is possibly TRBD1 (6 bases). The CDR3 has 13 residues. Germline lookup yields CDR1 ENHRY and CDR2 SYGVKD. The V end was cut by 6 bases, the J end by 4 bases, with 12 bases between.

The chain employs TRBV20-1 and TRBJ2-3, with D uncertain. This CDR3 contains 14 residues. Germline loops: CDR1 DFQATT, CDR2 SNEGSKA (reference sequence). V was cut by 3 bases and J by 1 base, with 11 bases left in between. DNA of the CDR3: TGCAGTGCTAGTAACCCAAGGGGCACAGATACGCAGTATTTT. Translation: CSASNPRGTDTQYF.

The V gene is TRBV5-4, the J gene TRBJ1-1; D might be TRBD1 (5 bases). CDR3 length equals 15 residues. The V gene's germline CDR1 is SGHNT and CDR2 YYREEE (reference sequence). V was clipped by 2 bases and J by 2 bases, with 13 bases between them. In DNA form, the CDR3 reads TGTGCCAGCAGCTTTGGAGGGACCCTAAACACTGAAGCTTTCTTT. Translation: CASSFGGTLNTEAFF.

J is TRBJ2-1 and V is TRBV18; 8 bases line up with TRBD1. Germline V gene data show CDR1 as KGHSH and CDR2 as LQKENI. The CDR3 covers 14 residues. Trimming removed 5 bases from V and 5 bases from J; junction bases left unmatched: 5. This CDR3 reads CASSSDRGHNEQFF. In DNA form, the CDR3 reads TGTGCCAGCTCATCAGACAGGGGCCACAATGAGCAGTTCTTC.

CDR3 DNA sequence: TGTGCCAGCAGCTTAGCGGGAGGGCCGTTATACGAGCAGTACTTC. Translation: CASSLAGGPLYEQYF. The genes are TRBV5-6 and TRBJ2-7, with 10 bases aligning to TRBD2. Germline CDR1 SGHDT, CDR2 YYEEEE. There are 15 residues in the CDR3. J gave up 4 bases and V 2 bases, and 6 bases lay outside the gene matches.

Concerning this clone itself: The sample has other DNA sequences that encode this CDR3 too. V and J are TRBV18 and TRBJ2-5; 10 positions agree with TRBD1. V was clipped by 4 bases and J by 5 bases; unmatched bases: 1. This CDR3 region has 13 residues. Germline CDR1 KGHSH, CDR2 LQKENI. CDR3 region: CASSRDRGETQYF. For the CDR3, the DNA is TGTGCCAGCTCACGGGACAGGGGTGAGACCCAGTACTTC. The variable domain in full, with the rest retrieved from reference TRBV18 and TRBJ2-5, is NAGVMQNPRHLVRRRGQEARLRCSPMKGHSHVYWYRQLPEEGLKFMVYLQKENIIDESGMPKERFSAEFPKEGPSILRIQQVVRGDSAAYFCASSRDRGETQYFGPGTRLLVL.

DNA for the CDR3: TGCAGTGCTAGTCGGCAGGGCCCGAATCAGCCCCAGCATTTT. Its protein is CSASRQGPNQPQHF. V is TRBV20-1 and J is TRBJ1-5, with D perhaps matching TRBD1 (5 bases). The CDR3 totals 14 residues. Trimming took off 3 bases at V and 4 bases at J, with 13 bases between the two ends. Germline CDR1 is DFQATT and CDR2 is SNEGSKA (reference sequence).

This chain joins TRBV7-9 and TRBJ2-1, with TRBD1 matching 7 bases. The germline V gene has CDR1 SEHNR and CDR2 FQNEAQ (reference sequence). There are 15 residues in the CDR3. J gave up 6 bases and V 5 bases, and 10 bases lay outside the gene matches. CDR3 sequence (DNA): TGTGCCAGCAGCGTCGGTCCACAGGGGATCAATGAGCAGTTCTTC. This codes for CASSVGPQGINEQFF.

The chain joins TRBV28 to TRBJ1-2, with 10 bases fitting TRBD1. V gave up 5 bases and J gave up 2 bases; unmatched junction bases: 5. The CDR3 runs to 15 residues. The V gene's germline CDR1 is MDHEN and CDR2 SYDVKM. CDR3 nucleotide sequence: TGTGCCAGCAGTCCGCCGGACAGGGGGAACTATGGCTACACCTTC. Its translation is CASSPPDRGNYGYTF.

CDR3 loop: CASSPWTSMNTEAFF. The DNA of the CDR3 is TGTGCCAGCAGCCCCTGGACATCTATGAACACTGAAGCTTTCTTT. The chain combines TRBV7-9 with TRBJ1-1; possibly TRBD1 for D (5 bases). CDR3 size: 15 residues. The ends were cut back, 5 bases at V and 0 bases at J, with 13 bases in the middle. Looked up from germline, CDR1 is SEHNR and CDR2 is FQNEAQ (reference sequence).

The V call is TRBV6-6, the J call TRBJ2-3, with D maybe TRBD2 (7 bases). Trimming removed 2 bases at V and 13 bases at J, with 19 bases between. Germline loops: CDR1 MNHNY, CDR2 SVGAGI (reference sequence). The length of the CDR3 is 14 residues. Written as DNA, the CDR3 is TGTGCCAGCAGTTACGATATTGGGGGGGCCTTGGAGTATTTT. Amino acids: CASSYDIGGALEYF.

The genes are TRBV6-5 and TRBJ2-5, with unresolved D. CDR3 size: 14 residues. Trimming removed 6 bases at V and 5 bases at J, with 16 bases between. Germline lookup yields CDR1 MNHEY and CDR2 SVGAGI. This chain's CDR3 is CASRVQGNRETQYF. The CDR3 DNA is TGTGCCAGCAGAGTCCAAGGGAATCGGGAGACCCAGTACTTC.

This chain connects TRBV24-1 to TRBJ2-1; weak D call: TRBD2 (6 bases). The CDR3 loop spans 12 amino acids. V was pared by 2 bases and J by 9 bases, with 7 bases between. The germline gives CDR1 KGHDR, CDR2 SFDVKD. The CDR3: CATSDWGGEQFF. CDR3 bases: TGTGCCACCAGTGATTGGGGAGGTGAGCAGTTCTTC.

The CDR3 loop reads CASSSQGNTEAFF. CDR3 coding DNA: TGTGCCAGCAGCTCACAGGGGAACACTGAAGCTTTCTTT. V is TRBV7-2 and J is TRBJ1-1, with D maybe TRBD1 (6 bases). The CDR3 is made up of 13 amino acids. Trimming took off 4 bases at V and 1 base at J, with 7 bases between the two ends. The V gene's germline CDR1 is SGHTA and CDR2 FQGNSA.

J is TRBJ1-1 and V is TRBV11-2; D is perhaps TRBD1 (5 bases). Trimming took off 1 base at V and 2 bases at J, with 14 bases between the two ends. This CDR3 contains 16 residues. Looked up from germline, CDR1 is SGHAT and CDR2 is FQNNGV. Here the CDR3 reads CASSLAGAQGNTEAFF. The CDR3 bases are TGTGCCAGCAGCTTAGCAGGTGCGCAGGGTAACACTGAAGCTTTCTTT.

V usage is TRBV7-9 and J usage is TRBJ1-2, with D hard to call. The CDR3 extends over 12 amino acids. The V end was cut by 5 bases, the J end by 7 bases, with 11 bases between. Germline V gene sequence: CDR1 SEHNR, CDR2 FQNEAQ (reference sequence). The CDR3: CASSPLVSGYTF. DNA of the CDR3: TGTGCCAGCAGCCCACTCGTGAGTGGCTACACCTTC.

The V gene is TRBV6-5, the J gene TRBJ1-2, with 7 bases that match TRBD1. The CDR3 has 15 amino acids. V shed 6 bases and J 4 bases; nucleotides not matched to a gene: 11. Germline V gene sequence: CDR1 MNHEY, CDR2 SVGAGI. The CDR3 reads CASSQNRAGGYGYTF. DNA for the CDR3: TGTGCCAGCAGCCAGAACAGGGCAGGGGGCTATGGCTACACCTTC.

The CDR3 sequence is CASSVGSSSYNEQFF. As DNA, the CDR3 is TGTGCCAGCAGCGTCGGCAGTAGCTCCTACAATGAGCAGTTCTTC. The chain employs TRBV7-3 and TRBJ2-1; D not resolved. From germline, CDR1 is SGHTA and CDR2 FQGTGA. Trimming removed 5 bases from V and 0 bases from J, with 11 bases in between. The CDR3 length is 15 residues. The whole variable domain, remainder taken from reference TRBV7-3 and TRBJ2-1, is GAGVSQTPSNKVTEKGKYVELRCDPISGHTALYWYRQSLGQGPEFLIYFQGTGAADDSGLPNDRFFAVRPEGSVSTLKIQRTERGDSAVYLCASSVGSSSYNEQFFGPGTRLTVL.

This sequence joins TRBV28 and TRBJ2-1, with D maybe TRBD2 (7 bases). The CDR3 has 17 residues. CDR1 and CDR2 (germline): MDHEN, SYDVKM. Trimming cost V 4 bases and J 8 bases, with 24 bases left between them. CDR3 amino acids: CASSYGGAGAVMDEQFF. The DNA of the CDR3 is TGTGCCAGCAGTTATGGGGGGGCGGGAGCGGTGATGGATGAGCAGTTCTTC.